Listed below are T cell receptor beta chains from one sample, sequenced in a study of CD8+ T cells in alopecia areata. TCRdb keeps only in-frame clones here, not all; method: immunoSEQ multiplex PCR. The table lists around 61,000 clones, more than 40% of them singletons. The sequencing used CD8+ T cells sorted from blood, collected at week 0. The receptors were sampled from a human donor with alopecia areata. Each CDR3 is given with its conserved first and last residue. Each record gives: CDR3 DNA, CDR3 protein, J gene, V gene, D gene, clone size. D genes are given only for firm matches. Only part of the rows carry a size: once, few, many, or a class if the clone is expanded.

cdr3_nt: TGTGCTAGCAGCTTTCAGCTGGACCCGACGGAGACCCAGTACTTC
cdr3_aa: CASSFQLDPTETQYF
j_call: TRBJ2-5
v_call: TRBV7-7
d_call: -
clone_size: -

cdr3_nt: TGCAGCGTTGATGACAGTTCGGGGGCCAACGTCCTGACTTTC
cdr3_aa: CSVDDSSGANVLTF
j_call: TRBJ2-6
v_call: TRBV29-1
d_call: -
clone_size: few

cdr3_nt: TGCAGCGTTGTTCTAAGGGTAGGAGAGACCCAGTACTTC
cdr3_aa: CSVVLRVGETQYF
j_call: TRBJ2-5
v_call: TRBV29-1
d_call: -
clone_size: -

cdr3_nt: TGTGCCAGCAGTGAGGACAGGGGAAACACTGAAGCTTTCTTT
cdr3_aa: CASSEDRGNTEAFF
j_call: TRBJ1-1
v_call: TRBV27
d_call: TRBD1
clone_size: -

cdr3_nt: TGTGCCAGCCCTACCAAACGGGGGGCTGAAGCTTTCTTT
cdr3_aa: CASPTKRGAEAFF
j_call: TRBJ1-1
v_call: TRBV27
d_call: -
clone_size: once

cdr3_nt: TGTGCCAGCAGTGATTTGTTCGGGGAAGCTTTCTTT
cdr3_aa: CASSDLFGEAFF
j_call: TRBJ1-1
v_call: TRBV25-1
d_call: -
clone_size: -

cdr3_nt: TGTGCCAGCAGTTACTTCGGCGGGAGTAACTACGAGCAGTACTTC
cdr3_aa: CASSYFGGSNYEQYF
j_call: TRBJ2-7
v_call: TRBV6-5
d_call: TRBD2
clone_size: few

cdr3_nt: TGTGCCAGCAGTTCCGGACAGACCACTGAAGCTTTCTTT
cdr3_aa: CASSSGQTTEAFF
j_call: TRBJ1-1
v_call: TRBV6-1
d_call: -
clone_size: -

cdr3_nt: TGCAGCGTTTGGACAGGGGGGAACACTGAAGCTTTCTTT
cdr3_aa: CSVWTGGNTEAFF
j_call: TRBJ1-1
v_call: TRBV29-1
d_call: TRBD1
clone_size: -

cdr3_nt: TGCAGCGTTGGCCCCCCCCTAGACAATATGAACACTGAAGCTTTCTTT
cdr3_aa: CSVGPPLDNMNTEAFF
j_call: TRBJ1-1
v_call: TRBV29-1
d_call: -
clone_size: -

cdr3_nt: TGCAGTGCGGGACAGTTAGCTTTCTTT
cdr3_aa: CSAGQLAFF
j_call: TRBJ1-1
v_call: TRBV20-1
d_call: TRBD1
clone_size: -

cdr3_nt: TGCGCCAGCACGAGACAGGGTGAAGATACGCAGTATTTT
cdr3_aa: CASTRQGEDTQYF
j_call: TRBJ2-3
v_call: TRBV10-2
d_call: TRBD1
clone_size: few

cdr3_nt: TGTGCCAGCAGGATGGGACGACACGAAGCTTTCTTT
cdr3_aa: CASRMGRHEAFF
j_call: TRBJ1-1
v_call: TRBV2
d_call: -
clone_size: -

cdr3_nt: TGTGCCAGCAGTTACTCGCAGGAATACAATGAGCAGTTCTTC
cdr3_aa: CASSYSQEYNEQFF
j_call: TRBJ2-1
v_call: TRBV6-5
d_call: -
clone_size: few

cdr3_nt: TGCAGCGTTGTGACTAGCGGGAGGGCAAACGGGGAGCTGTTTTTT
cdr3_aa: CSVVTSGRANGELFF
j_call: TRBJ2-2
v_call: TRBV29-1
d_call: TRBD2
clone_size: few

cdr3_nt: TGCGCCAGCAGCCAAACTCCCTCGTCGGGTGGCTACACCTTC
cdr3_aa: CASSQTPSSGGYTF
j_call: TRBJ1-2
v_call: TRBV4-1
d_call: -
clone_size: -

cdr3_nt: TGTGCCAGCAGCGTAGCAGGGGACCCCAACTACGAGCAGTACTTC
cdr3_aa: CASSVAGDPNYEQYF
j_call: TRBJ2-7
v_call: TRBV9
d_call: -
clone_size: -

cdr3_nt: TGTGCCAGTACCGGGACAGCGGGGAGTAGCAATCAGCCCCAGCATTTT
cdr3_aa: CASTGTAGSSNQPQHF
j_call: TRBJ1-5
v_call: TRBV2
d_call: TRBD1
clone_size: -

cdr3_nt: TGCGCCAGCAGCCGGTGGGCAGGGGACCAGCCCCAGCATTTT
cdr3_aa: CASSRWAGDQPQHF
j_call: TRBJ1-5
v_call: TRBV4-3
d_call: -
clone_size: medium-sized

cdr3_nt: TGTGCCAGCAGTTTAGGAAGGGCGTACATTCAGTATTTC
cdr3_aa: CASSLGRAYIQYF
j_call: TRBJ2-4
v_call: TRBV27
d_call: -
clone_size: -

cdr3_nt: TGTGCCAGCAGCTTAGCGCAACCGAGATACTACGAGCAGTACTTC
cdr3_aa: CASSLAQPRYYEQYF
j_call: TRBJ2-7
v_call: TRBV7-8
d_call: -
clone_size: few

cdr3_nt: TGTGCCAGCAGCCTCACGGTGGGAGGGACTGAAGCTTTCTTT
cdr3_aa: CASSLTVGGTEAFF
j_call: TRBJ1-1
v_call: TRBV4-2
d_call: -
clone_size: -

cdr3_nt: TGTGCCAGCAGCTTAGAGGCTAGCGGGAGTAAGTATGAGCAGTTCTTC
cdr3_aa: CASSLEASGSKYEQFF
j_call: TRBJ2-1
v_call: TRBV7-9
d_call: TRBD2
clone_size: -

cdr3_nt: TGCAGCGTCCTAAGTGACAGGTCCTACGAGCAGTACTTC
cdr3_aa: CSVLSDRSYEQYF
j_call: TRBJ2-7
v_call: TRBV29-1
d_call: -
clone_size: -

cdr3_nt: TGTGCCAGCAGTTTAAGGGCAGGGGAGTTCCTTGAGCAGTTCTTC
cdr3_aa: CASSLRAGEFLEQFF
j_call: TRBJ2-1
v_call: TRBV27
d_call: -
clone_size: -

cdr3_nt: TGTGCCAGCAGGAGTCAGCCCCAGCATTTT
cdr3_aa: CASRSQPQHF
j_call: TRBJ1-5
v_call: TRBV21-1
d_call: -
clone_size: -

cdr3_nt: TGTGCCAGCAGCTTAGTTAGGGACGAGCAGTACTTC
cdr3_aa: CASSLVRDEQYF
j_call: TRBJ2-7
v_call: TRBV7-9
d_call: -
clone_size: -

cdr3_nt: TGTGCCAGCAGCCCTCCGGGACAGGGGACCCAGTACTTC
cdr3_aa: CASSPPGQGTQYF
j_call: TRBJ2-5
v_call: TRBV6-5
d_call: TRBD1
clone_size: -

cdr3_nt: TGTGCCAGCAGCCCCGCTTTGAGGGGGAACACCGGGGAGCTGTTTTTT
cdr3_aa: CASSPALRGNTGELFF
j_call: TRBJ2-2
v_call: TRBV7-6
d_call: -
clone_size: -

cdr3_nt: TGCGCCAGCAGCTTGAGTTTCCAGGTCTCCTACGAGCAGTACTTC
cdr3_aa: CASSLSFQVSYEQYF
j_call: TRBJ2-7
v_call: TRBV5-1
d_call: -
clone_size: -

cdr3_nt: TGCAGCGTTGAAGGGGTGAGCTCCTACAATGAGCAGTTCTTC
cdr3_aa: CSVEGVSSYNEQFF
j_call: TRBJ2-1
v_call: TRBV29-1
d_call: -
clone_size: -

cdr3_nt: TGCGCCAGCAGCCAAGATAGAAACTGGCGATATGGCTACACCTTC
cdr3_aa: CASSQDRNWRYGYTF
j_call: TRBJ1-2
v_call: TRBV4-1
d_call: -
clone_size: -

cdr3_nt: TGTGCCTGGGACTCGGGGGCGGGGGTCAATCAGCCCCAGCATTTT
cdr3_aa: CAWDSGAGVNQPQHF
j_call: TRBJ1-5
v_call: TRBV30
d_call: -
clone_size: few

cdr3_nt: TGTGCCAGCAGCTTAGTAGGACTAGCGGGATCCCCCGGGGAGTTCTTC
cdr3_aa: CASSLVGLAGSPGEFF
j_call: TRBJ2-1
v_call: TRBV7-8
d_call: TRBD2
clone_size: -

cdr3_nt: TGTGCCAGCAGCTTCTTGTCCTCGGAAAGAGGCTACACCTTC
cdr3_aa: CASSFLSSERGYTF
j_call: TRBJ1-2
v_call: TRBV7-2
d_call: -
clone_size: -

cdr3_nt: TGTGCCAGCAGCCCGTTGATGGGGGGTCAAGAGACCCAGTACTTC
cdr3_aa: CASSPLMGGQETQYF
j_call: TRBJ2-5
v_call: TRBV11-2
d_call: -
clone_size: -

cdr3_nt: TGTGCCAGCAGCTCCCGGGACAGAAACACCGGGGAGCTGTTTTTT
cdr3_aa: CASSSRDRNTGELFF
j_call: TRBJ2-2
v_call: TRBV5-8
d_call: TRBD1
clone_size: -

cdr3_nt: TGTGCCAGCAGTTTTCCGGGACAGGGGGTCTACGAGCAGTACTTC
cdr3_aa: CASSFPGQGVYEQYF
j_call: TRBJ2-7
v_call: TRBV28
d_call: TRBD1
clone_size: few

cdr3_nt: TGTGCCAGCAGCTTATTAAATGAGCAGTTCTTC
cdr3_aa: CASSLLNEQFF
j_call: TRBJ2-1
v_call: TRBV5-4
d_call: -
clone_size: -

cdr3_nt: TGTGCCAGCAGCCTAACCTCTCAGGGGGAGACCCAGTACTTC
cdr3_aa: CASSLTSQGETQYF
j_call: TRBJ2-5
v_call: TRBV7-9
d_call: -
clone_size: few